The 15 T cell receptor beta chains below all came from one sample that was sequenced in a study of regulatory T cells in long-lasting Graves disease. The time point denotes: persistent/refractory GD, antithyroid drugs over 5 years with positive TRAb. PBMC RNA served as the TCR library source. With iRepertoire HTBI primers and Arm-PCR of CDR3 regions, TCR beta libraries were built. TCRdb re-called the multiplex PCR reads through MiXCR, storing one row per CDR3 protein. The data contain about 310,000 distinct CDR3 sequences, around 20% of them singletons. This sample comprised peripheral blood mononuclear cells (PBMCs), obtained when the disease was refractory, from a patient treated with antithyroid drugs. The receptor source for this set is a female donor with Graves disease.

The rearrangement uses TRBV29-1 and TRBJ2-7; weak D call: TRBD1 (8 bases). Germline V lookup: CDR1 SQVTM, CDR2 ANQGSEA. V lost 4 bases to trimming and J lost 1 base, with 20 bases between them. The CDR3 sequence is 16 residues long. CDR3 protein: CSVGVTGGGKSYEQYF. The DNA of the CDR3 is TGCAGCGTTGGGGTCACAGGGGGGGGAAAATCCTACGAGCAGTACTTC.

There are a few counts of this clonotype. The chain uses TRBV29-1 and TRBJ1-1; D is unresolved. Trimming took 4 bases from V and 5 from J, leaving 17 bases between them. The CDR3 contains 14 residues. Germline V gene data show CDR1 as SQVTM and CDR2 as ANQGSEA. The CDR3: CSVAGRDVYTEAFF. The CDR3 coding sequence is TGCAGCGTTGCGGGCCGGGATGTCTATACTGAAGCTTTCTTT.

In its sample, this clonotype was seen many times. The chain links TRBV6-1 to TRBJ2-7; 8 bases agree with TRBD1. J gave up 3 bases and V 6 bases, and 4 bases lay outside the gene matches. Germline CDR1 MNHNS, CDR2 SASEGT. The CDR3 length is 13 residues. In nucleotides, the CDR3 is TGTGCCAGCAGAGGGACAGGCGTCTACGAGCAGTACTTC. Amino acid sequence: CASRGTGVYEQYF.

The V call is TRBV6-1, the J call TRBJ2-2, with D maybe TRBD1 (6 bases). CDR3 size: 14 residues. Trimming removed 5 bases at V and 3 bases at J, with 10 bases between. Germline CDR1 is MNHNS and CDR2 is SASEGT. Here the CDR3 DNA reads TGTGCCAGCAGTACTTACAGGGACACCGGGGAGCTGTTTTTT. This encodes CASSTYRDTGELFF.

This clonotype showed up just a few times. The V call is TRBV4-3, the J call TRBJ1-5; possible D gene TRBD1, 5 bases. Trimming removed 0 bases from V and 0 bases from J, with 6 bases in between. Germline assignment: CDR1 LGHNA and CDR2 YSLEER. The CDR3 totals 15 residues. Here the CDR3 reads CASSQDRVSNQPQHF. The CDR3 nucleotides are TGCGCCAGCAGCCAAGACAGGGTTAGCAATCAGCCCCAGCATTTT.

The count of this clonotype is one. This rearrangement joins TRBV5-6 to TRBJ2-7, with unresolved D. The CDR3 contains 16 residues. In germline, CDR1 is SGHDT, CDR2 YYEEEE. V was cut by 1 base and J by 1 base, with 15 bases left in between. The CDR3 sequence is CASSLFYWDRSYEQYF. The DNA for the CDR3 is TGTGCCAGCAGCTTGTTCTACTGGGATCGGTCCTACGAGCAGTACTTC.

This clonotype has more than one count but fewer than ten. The chain is built from TRBV14 and TRBJ2-2, with unresolved D. CDR1 and CDR2 from the germline V gene are SGHDN and FVKESK. CDR3 length: 13 residues. The V end lost 0 bases, the J end lost 7 bases, and 6 bases lay between the germline ends. DNA of the CDR3: TGTGCCAGCAGCCAAGAACTATTCGGGGAGCTGTTTTTT. Translated: CASSQELFGELFF.

Only a few counts were recorded for this clonotype. The rearrangement uses TRBV19 and TRBJ1-1; D may be TRBD1 (5 bases). Germline loops: CDR1 LNHDA, CDR2 SQIVND (reference sequence). This CDR3 spans 17 amino acids. V was pared by 6 bases and J by 3 bases, with 23 bases between. CDR3 region: CASSRDGSLKEDTEAFF. CDR3 DNA sequence: TGTGCCAGTAGCAGGGACGGCAGCCTCAAGGAGGACACTGAAGCTTTCTTT. Filled out from reference TRBV19 and TRBJ1-1, the complete variable domain reads DGGITQSPKYLFRKEGQNVTLSCEQNLNHDAMYWYRQDPGQGLRLIYYSQIVNDFQKGDIAEGYSVSREKKESFPLTVTSAQKNPTAFYLCASSRDGSLKEDTEAFFGQGTRLTVV.

The CDR3 bases are TGCGCCAGCAGCCAAGATGCCGGTTCTGAAGCTTTCTTT. Its protein product is CASSQDAGSEAFF. The chain couples TRBV4-3 to TRBJ1-1; unclear D gene. Germline V gives CDR1 LGHNA, CDR2 YSLEER. This CDR3 has 13 amino acids. Trimming left V 0 bases short and J 6 bases short, with 8 bases between.

In its sample, this clonotype was seen many times. The chain joins TRBV12-3 or TRBV12-4 to TRBJ2-7, with 9 bases identical to TRBD1. CDR3 length equals 14 residues. Trimming took 3 bases from V and 7 from J; bases not matched to a gene: 7. Written as DNA, the CDR3 is TGTGCCAGCAGTTTCCGGGACAGGGACGGGGAGCAGTACTTC. This sequence encodes CASSFRDRDGEQYF.

The chain joins TRBV6-1 to TRBJ2-2; TRBD2 agrees at 8 bases. The CDR3 loop spans 19 amino acids. CDR1 and CDR2 (germline): MNHNS, SASEGT. The J segment lost 1 base and the V segment lost 5 bases, leaving 15 bases of the junction unmatched. The CDR3 loop is CASSHRGRLLAGNTGELFF. The CDR3, as DNA: TGTGCCAGCAGTCACCGGGGCAGGCTCCTAGCGGGGAACACCGGGGAGCTGTTTTTT.

On this clonotype: At one of its ends the junction is not consistent with the germline gene, which may arise from a read error. The rearrangement links TRBV28 to TRBJ1-4, with a possible D match to TRBD1 (5 bases). The CDR3 has 12 amino acids. Germline V CDR1 and CDR2: MDHEN, SYDVKM. For the CDR3, the DNA is TGTGCCAGCCAGGGAGGGCGGGGTGCCCCGATTTTT. As protein: CASQGGRGAPIF. Variable domain in full (rest from reference TRBV28 and TRBJ1-4): DVKVTQSSRYLVKRTGEKVFLECVQDMDHENMFWYRQDPGLGLRLIYFSYDVKMKEKGDIPEGYSVSREKKERFSLILESASTNQTSMYLCASQGGRGAPIFGSGTQLSVL.

The chain joins TRBV7-9 to TRBJ2-5; 8 nucleotides align to TRBD2. The J segment lost 4 bases and the V segment lost 4 bases, leaving 14 bases of the junction unmatched. Per the germline V gene, CDR1 is SEHNR and CDR2 is FQNEAQ (reference sequence). The CDR3 runs to 17 residues. The CDR3 region is CASSSRVAGPIRETQYF. DNA of the CDR3: TGTGCCAGCAGCTCCCGAGTAGCGGGACCGATTCGAGAGACCCAGTACTTC.

This clonotype came up a few times. The chain joins TRBV10-3 to TRBJ2-7; no reliable D call. From germline, CDR1 is ENHRY and CDR2 SYGVKD. With 0 bases removed from V and 6 bases from J, the gap between germline ends came to 12 bases. This CDR3 contains 14 residues. The CDR3 here is CAISESLGVSEQYF. The CDR3 DNA is TGTGCCATCAGTGAGTCGTTAGGAGTATCCGAGCAGTACTTC.

This clonotype was picked up many times. The genes are TRBV28 and TRBJ2-7; 7 bases agree with TRBD1. The length of the CDR3 is 13 residues. In germline, CDR1 is MDHEN, CDR2 SYDVKM. Trimming took 4 bases from V and 4 from J; bases not matched to a gene: 4. DNA of the CDR3: TGTGCCAGCAGTTCCGGGACAGATTACGAGCAGTACTTC. Translation: CASSSGTDYEQYF.